This T cell receptor beta chain was found in a study of cytomegalovirus exposure and HLA in healthy donors. The wider study: The platform used for the roughly 120 validation repertoires matched that of the approximately 670 first-cohort repertoires, a later analysis reported. Study findings and constraints: TCR sequences were mostly rare, though some public TCRs occurred in many donors. Diagnosis of cytomegalovirus status made by the classifier reportedly showed high specificity and sensitivity.

Comments on this clone: Its target is unknown.

Measured with immunoSEQ multiplex PCR; TCRdb has only the in-frame clones, and not every one. The sample contains 120,000 or so clones, over 85% of which appear only once. The CDR3 is 13 residues long. Germline lookup yields CDR1 KGHSH and CDR2 LQKENI. V lost 10 bases and J lost 5, with 17 bases in between. The receptor comes from a woman aged 18-29 years in good health and CMV-seronegative. This chain uses TRBV18 with TRBJ2-5; D might be TRBD1 (5 bases). The material sequenced was PBMCs. CDR3 bases: TGTGCCACCTCGACTGGGTCAGGGGAGACCCAGTACTTC. It specifies CATSTGSGETQYF. Based on the CDR3 plus reference TRBV18 and TRBJ2-5, the full variable domain is NAGVMQNPRHLVRRRGQEARLRCSPMKGHSHVYWYRQLPEEGLKFMVYLQKENIIDESGMPKERFSAEFPKEGPSILRIQQVVRGDSAAYFCATSTGSGETQYFGPGTRLLVL.